This is a list of T cell receptor beta chains from one sample in a study of blood T cells in healthy people across ages. Via MiXCR, TCRdb re-called the 5' RACE reads, giving one row per CDR3 protein. The data hold under 800,000 distinct CDR3 sequences, with around a fifth observed a single time. Material for sequencing was blood. Receptors were obtained from a man between 65 and 79 years old in good health. Each CDR3 is given without its conserved first and last residue.

>-|TRBV20-1
SAGAGEQF
>TRBJ2-2|TRBV11-2
ASSLVKSESTGELF
>TRBJ2-7|TRBV25-1
ASSEGGAGSYEQY
>TRBJ2-7|TRBV5-4
ASRSGTSSYEQY
>TRBJ1-2|TRBV3-1
ASSQEVNYGYT
>TRBJ2-2|TRBV28
ASSFVWNTGELF
>TRBJ2-7|TRBV28
ASSLGQGRYEQY
>TRBJ2-3|TRBV20-1
SAKAPGLSTDTQY
>TRBJ2-7|TRBV4-1
ASSQEGGSYEQY
>TRBJ1-4|TRBV7-9
ASSLAGQTNEKLF
>TRBJ2-7|TRBV30
AWTGGGYVQY
>TRBJ2-5|TRBV15
ATSRVEYETQY
>TRBJ2-1|TRBV5-1
ASSLLVGYNEQF
>TRBJ1-5|TRBV7-2
ASSPPGGGSNQPQH
>TRBJ1-5|TRBV12-3/TRBV12-4
AGSLERMQPQH
>TRBJ2-5|TRBV7-2
ASSPGQVYQETQY
>TRBJ1-4|TRBV7-2
ASSPDRALNEKLF
>TRBJ1-1|TRBV2
ASSLAEGTEAF
>TRBJ2-1|TRBV7-9
ASSLAGPFNEQF
>TRBJ2-7|TRBV6-2/TRBV6-3
ASSETGRSRYEQY
>TRBJ1-4|TRBV15
ATSREQGAPEKLF
>TRBJ2-1|TRBV3-1
ASSQRSNEQF
>TRBJ2-4|TRBV12-3/TRBV12-4
ASSPRPGPQNIQY
>-|TRBV4-1
ASSQETPQGNQPQY
>TRBJ2-5|TRBV12-3/TRBV12-4
ASSFDLRLY
>TRBJ2-5|TRBV7-9
ASKEEVRGEETQY
>TRBJ2-6|TRBV28
ASFEANVLT
>TRBJ2-7|TRBV6-6
ASRASYEQY
>TRBJ2-4|TRBV21-1
ASSMSIQY
>TRBJ2-7|TRBV29-1
SVGQGNSYEQY
>TRBJ1-4|TRBV20-1
SARRGQGGEKLF
>TRBJ1-1|TRBV6-1
ASSDRPPIEAF
>TRBJ2-7|TRBV6-5
ASSRGTASYEQY
>TRBJ1-2|TRBV7-9
ASSSGQGRHGYT
>TRBJ2-2|TRBV7-3
ASSSGTTGELF
>TRBJ2-7|TRBV5-1
ASSLGTSAFYEQY
>TRBJ2-5|TRBV6-1
ASSATFYQETQY
>TRBJ1-1|TRBV29-1
SVGTGMNTEAF
>TRBJ2-1|TRBV2
ASRPGTGANEQF
>TRBJ2-5|TRBV4-1
ASSQERTLYQETQY
>TRBJ2-5|TRBV5-5
ASSLGGVGETQY
>TRBJ2-1|TRBV30
AWRPGGVPYNEQF
>TRBJ2-4|TRBV19
ASSREIAKNIQY
>TRBJ2-6|TRBV14
ASSQEVGHHLLPGANVLT
>TRBJ1-5|TRBV20-1
SASSGGGNQPQH
>TRBJ2-5|TRBV29-1
SVEGGRGGRYNERF
>TRBJ2-7|TRBV6-1
ASSDRGRLYEQY